The 2 T cell receptor beta chains below all came from one sample that was sequenced in a study of vaccination and CD4 T cells after COVID-19. These receptors have no identified antigens. With the Oncomine TCR Beta short-read assay, DNA from cultured CD4+ T cells was sequenced. TCRdb processed the PCR reads anew with MiXCR; each CDR3 protein has one entry. Of roughly 11,000 distinct CDR3 sequences in the sample, almost 65% were seen once. Regarding treatment: approximately nine-day PBMC culture with coronavirus spike peptide pools or control peptides (ViraFEST assay). The sequenced sample was CD4+ T cells from blood, cultured in vitro, obtained before SARS-CoV-2 vaccination. The receptor source for this set is a human donor who had recovered from COVID-19.

A few counts support this clonotype. V gene TRBV7-2 combines with J gene TRBJ2-7; D call uncertain. CDR3 length equals 12 residues. V lost 2 bases and J 0 bases, leaving 2 bases between the germline ends. CDR1 SGHTA and CDR2 FQGNSA come from the germline V gene. DNA for the CDR3: TGTGCCAGCAGCTTAAACTCCTACGAGCAGTACTTC. Protein: CASSLNSYEQYF.

V is TRBV7-2 and J is TRBJ2-3; 11 bases fit TRBD2. The V gene end was trimmed by 6 bases and the J gene end by 4 bases; junction bases not matched to a gene: 15. Germline CDR1 reads SGHTA; CDR2 reads FQGNSA. This CDR3 comprises 18 residues. The CDR3 nucleotides are TGTGCCAGCAGGGGAGGATCCCTACTAGCGGGAGTAGCAGATACGCAGTATTTT. This gives the protein CASRGGSLLAGVADTQYF.